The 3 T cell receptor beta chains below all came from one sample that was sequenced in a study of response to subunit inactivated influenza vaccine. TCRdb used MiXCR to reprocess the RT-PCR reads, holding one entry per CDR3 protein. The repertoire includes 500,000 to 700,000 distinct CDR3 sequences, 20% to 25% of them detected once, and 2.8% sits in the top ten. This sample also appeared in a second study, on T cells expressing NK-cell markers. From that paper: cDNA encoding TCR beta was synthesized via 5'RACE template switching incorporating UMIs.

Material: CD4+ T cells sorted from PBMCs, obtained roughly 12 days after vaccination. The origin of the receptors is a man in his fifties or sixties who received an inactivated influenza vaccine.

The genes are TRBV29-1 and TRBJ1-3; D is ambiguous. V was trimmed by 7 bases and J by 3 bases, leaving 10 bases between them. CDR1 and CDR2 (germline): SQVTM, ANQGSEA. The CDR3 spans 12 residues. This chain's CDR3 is CSAIEGGNTIYF. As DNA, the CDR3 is TGCAGCGCCATCGAGGGTGGAAACACCATATATTTT. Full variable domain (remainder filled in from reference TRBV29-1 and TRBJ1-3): SAVISQKPSRDICQRGTSLTIQCQVDSQVTMMFWYRQQPGQSLTLIATANQGSEATYESGFVIDKFPISRPNLTFSTLTVSNMSPEDSSIYLCSAIEGGNTIYFGEGSWLTVV.

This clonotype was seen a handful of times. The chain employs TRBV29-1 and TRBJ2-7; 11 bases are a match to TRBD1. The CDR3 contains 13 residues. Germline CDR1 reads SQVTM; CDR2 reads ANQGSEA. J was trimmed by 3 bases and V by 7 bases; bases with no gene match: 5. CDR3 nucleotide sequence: TGCAGCGCCGAAGGGACAGGGGGCTACGAGCAGTACTTC. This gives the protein CSAEGTGGYEQYF.

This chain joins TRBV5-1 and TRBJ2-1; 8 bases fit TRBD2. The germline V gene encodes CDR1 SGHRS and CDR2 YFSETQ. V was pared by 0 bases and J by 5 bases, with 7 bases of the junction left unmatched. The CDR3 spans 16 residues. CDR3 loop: CASSLAGTRLNNEQFF. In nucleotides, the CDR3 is TGCGCCAGCAGCTTGGCTGGGACTAGGCTTAACAATGAGCAGTTCTTC.